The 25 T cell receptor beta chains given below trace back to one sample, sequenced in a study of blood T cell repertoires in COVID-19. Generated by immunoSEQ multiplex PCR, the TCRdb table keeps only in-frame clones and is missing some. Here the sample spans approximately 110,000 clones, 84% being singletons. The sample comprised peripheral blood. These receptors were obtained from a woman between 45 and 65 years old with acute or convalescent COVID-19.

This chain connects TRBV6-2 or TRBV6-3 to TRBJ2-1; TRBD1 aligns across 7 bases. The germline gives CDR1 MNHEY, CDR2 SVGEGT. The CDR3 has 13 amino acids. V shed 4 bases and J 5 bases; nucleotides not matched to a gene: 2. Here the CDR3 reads CASSWGQHNEQFF. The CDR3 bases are TGTGCCAGCAGTTGGGGACAGCACAATGAGCAGTTCTTC.

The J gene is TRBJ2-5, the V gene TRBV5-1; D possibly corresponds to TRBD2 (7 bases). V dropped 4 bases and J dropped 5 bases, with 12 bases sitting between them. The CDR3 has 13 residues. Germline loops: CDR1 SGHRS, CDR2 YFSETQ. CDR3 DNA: TGCGCCAGCAGCCCGGGGGGCAGGGAGACCCAGTACTTC. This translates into CASSPGGRETQYF.

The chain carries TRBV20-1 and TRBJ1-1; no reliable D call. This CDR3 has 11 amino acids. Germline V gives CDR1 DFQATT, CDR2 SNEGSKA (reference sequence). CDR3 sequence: CRAKMNTEAFF. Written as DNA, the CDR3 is TGCAGAGCAAAAATGAACACTGAAGCTTTCTTT.

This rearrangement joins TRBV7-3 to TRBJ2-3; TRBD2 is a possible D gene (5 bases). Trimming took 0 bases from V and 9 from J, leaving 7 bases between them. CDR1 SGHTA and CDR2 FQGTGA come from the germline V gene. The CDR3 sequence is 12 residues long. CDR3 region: CASSLTSGTQYF. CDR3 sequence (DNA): TGTGCCAGCAGCTTAACCAGCGGAACGCAGTATTTT.

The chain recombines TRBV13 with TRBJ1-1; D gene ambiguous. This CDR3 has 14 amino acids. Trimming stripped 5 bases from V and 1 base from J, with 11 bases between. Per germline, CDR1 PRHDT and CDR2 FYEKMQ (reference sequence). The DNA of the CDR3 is TGTGCCAGCAGCGTTGGGAGAGGGAACACTGAAGCTTTCTTT. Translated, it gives CASSVGRGNTEAFF.

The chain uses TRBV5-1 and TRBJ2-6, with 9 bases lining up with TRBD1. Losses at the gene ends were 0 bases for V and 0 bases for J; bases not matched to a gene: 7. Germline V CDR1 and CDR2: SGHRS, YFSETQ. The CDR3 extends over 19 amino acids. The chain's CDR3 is CASSLAGTGSNSGANVLTF. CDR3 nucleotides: TGCGCCAGCAGCTTGGCCGGGACAGGGAGTAACTCTGGGGCCAACGTCCTGACTTTC.

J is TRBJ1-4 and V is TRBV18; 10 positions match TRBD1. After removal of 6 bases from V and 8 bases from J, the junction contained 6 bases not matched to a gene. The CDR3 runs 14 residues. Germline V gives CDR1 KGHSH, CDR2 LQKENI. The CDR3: CASSHGTGEEKLFF. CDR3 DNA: TGTGCCAGCTCCCATGGGACAGGGGAAGAAAAACTGTTTTTT.

The CDR3 DNA reads TGTGCCGTTAGCCGCAGCGGTCCCGGGGAGCTGTTTTTT. Its translation is CAVSRSGPGELFF. This chain links TRBV19 with TRBJ2-2, with a weak D call TRBD2 (5 bases). The CDR3 length is 13 residues. The V end was cut by 11 bases, the J end by 6 bases, with 16 bases between. Germline V gives CDR1 LNHDA, CDR2 SQIVND (reference sequence).

CDR3: CASSPRRKVSQETQYF. In DNA form, the CDR3 reads TGTGCCAGCTCACCACGGAGAAAGGTTAGCCAAGAGACCCAGTACTTC. The chain employs TRBV18 and TRBJ2-5, with D uncertain. Germline lookup yields CDR1 KGHSH and CDR2 LQKENI. Trimming left V 1 base short and J 1 base short, with 13 bases between. The CDR3 has 16 amino acids.

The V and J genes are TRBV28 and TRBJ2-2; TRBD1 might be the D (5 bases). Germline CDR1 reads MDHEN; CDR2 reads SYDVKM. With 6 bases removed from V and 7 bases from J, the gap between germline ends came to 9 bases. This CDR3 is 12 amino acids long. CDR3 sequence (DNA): TGTGCCAGCAGACGACAGCTCGGGGAGCTGTTTTTT. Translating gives CASRRQLGELFF.

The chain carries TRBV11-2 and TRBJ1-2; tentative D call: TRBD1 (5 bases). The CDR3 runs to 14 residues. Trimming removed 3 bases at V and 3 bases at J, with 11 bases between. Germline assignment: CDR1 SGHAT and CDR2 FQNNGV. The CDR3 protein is CASSFAGQDYGYTF. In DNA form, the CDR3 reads TGTGCCAGCAGCTTTGCAGGGCAAGACTATGGCTACACCTTC.

In DNA, the CDR3 is TGTGCCAGCAGCGAAATATTAACAGGGGCGAACAATGAGCAGTTCTTC. It yields the protein CASSEILTGANNEQFF. The chain recombines TRBV6-1 with TRBJ2-1; 7 bases are a match to TRBD1. The J segment lost 5 bases and the V segment lost 6 bases, leaving 13 bases of the junction unmatched. CDR3 length: 16 residues. Germline V gene lookup returns CDR1 MNHNS and CDR2 SASEGT.

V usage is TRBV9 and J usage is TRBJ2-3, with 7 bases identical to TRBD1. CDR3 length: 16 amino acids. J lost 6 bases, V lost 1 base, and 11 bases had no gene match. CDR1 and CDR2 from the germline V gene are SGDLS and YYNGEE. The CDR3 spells CASSVQTGNEGDTQYF. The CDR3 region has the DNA TGTGCCAGCAGCGTACAGACAGGGAATGAAGGGGATACGCAGTATTTT.

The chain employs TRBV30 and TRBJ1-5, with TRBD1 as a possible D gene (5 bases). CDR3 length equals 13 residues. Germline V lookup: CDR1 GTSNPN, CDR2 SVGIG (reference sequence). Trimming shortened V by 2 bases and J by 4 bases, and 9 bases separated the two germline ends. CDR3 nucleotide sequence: TGTGCCTGGAGTCAGGGAACGAATCAGCCCCAGCATTTT. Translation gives CAWSQGTNQPQHF.

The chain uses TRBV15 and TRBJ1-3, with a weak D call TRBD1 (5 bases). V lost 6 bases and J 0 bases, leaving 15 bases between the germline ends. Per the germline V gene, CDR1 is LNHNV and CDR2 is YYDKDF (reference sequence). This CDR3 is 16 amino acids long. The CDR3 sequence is CATSSRAAISGNTIYF. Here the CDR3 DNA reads TGTGCCACCAGTTCCAGGGCGGCTATCTCTGGAAACACCATATATTTT.

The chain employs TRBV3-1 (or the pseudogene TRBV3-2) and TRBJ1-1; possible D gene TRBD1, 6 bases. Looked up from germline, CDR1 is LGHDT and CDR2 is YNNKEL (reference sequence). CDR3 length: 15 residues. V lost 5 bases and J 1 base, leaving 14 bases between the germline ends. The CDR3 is CASSFRTVRNTEAFF. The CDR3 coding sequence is TGTGCCAGCAGCTTTCGGACAGTTCGGAACACTGAAGCTTTCTTT.

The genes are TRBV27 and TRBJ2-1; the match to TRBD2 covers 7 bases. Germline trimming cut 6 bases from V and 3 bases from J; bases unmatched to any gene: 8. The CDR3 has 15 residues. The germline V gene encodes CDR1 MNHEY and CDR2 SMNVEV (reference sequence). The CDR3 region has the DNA TGTGCCAGCAGATTGAGCGGGGCCTACTACAATGAGCAGTTCTTC. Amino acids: CASRLSGAYYNEQFF.

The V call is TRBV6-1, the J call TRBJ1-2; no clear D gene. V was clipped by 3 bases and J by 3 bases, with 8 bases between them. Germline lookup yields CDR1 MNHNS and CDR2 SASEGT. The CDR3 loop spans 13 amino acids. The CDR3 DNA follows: TGTGCCAGCAGTGACGCCCCGGACTATGGCTACACCTTC. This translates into CASSDAPDYGYTF.

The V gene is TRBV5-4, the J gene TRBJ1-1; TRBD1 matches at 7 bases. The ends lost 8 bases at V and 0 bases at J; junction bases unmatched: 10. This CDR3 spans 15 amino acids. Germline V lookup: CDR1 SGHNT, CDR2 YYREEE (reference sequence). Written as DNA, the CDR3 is TGTGCCAGTTGGGACAGACCTAAAATGAACACTGAAGCTTTCTTT. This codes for CASWDRPKMNTEAFF.

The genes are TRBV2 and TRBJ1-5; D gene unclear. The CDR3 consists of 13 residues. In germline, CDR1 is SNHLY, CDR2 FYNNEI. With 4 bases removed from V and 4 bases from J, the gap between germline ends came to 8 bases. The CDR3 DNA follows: TGTGCCAGCAGTGTTTGGGCAAATCAGCCCCAGCATTTT. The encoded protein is CASSVWANQPQHF.

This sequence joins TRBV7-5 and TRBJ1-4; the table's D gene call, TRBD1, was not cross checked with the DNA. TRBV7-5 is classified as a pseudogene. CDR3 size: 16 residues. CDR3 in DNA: TGTGTCAGAAGCTTAGGGACAGGGGCCTGTAATGAAAAACTGTTTTTT. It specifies CVRSLGTGACNEKLFF.

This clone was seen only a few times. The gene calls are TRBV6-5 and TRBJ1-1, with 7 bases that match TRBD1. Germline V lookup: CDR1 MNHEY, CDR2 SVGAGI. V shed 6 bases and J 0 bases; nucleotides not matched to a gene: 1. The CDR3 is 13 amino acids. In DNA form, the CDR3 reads TGTGCCAGCAGACAGGGGCTGAACACTGAAGCTTTCTTT. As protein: CASRQGLNTEAFF.

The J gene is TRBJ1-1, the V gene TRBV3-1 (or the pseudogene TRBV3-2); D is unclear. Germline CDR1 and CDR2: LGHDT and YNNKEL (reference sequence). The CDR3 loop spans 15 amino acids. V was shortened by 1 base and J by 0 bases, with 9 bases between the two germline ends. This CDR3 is CASSQVVALNTEAFF. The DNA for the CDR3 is TGTGCCAGCAGCCAAGTGGTTGCGCTGAACACTGAAGCTTTCTTT.

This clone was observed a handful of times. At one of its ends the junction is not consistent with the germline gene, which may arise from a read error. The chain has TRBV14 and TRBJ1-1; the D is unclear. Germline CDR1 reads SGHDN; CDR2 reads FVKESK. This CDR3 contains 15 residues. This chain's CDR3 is CASSQERIRNAEAFF. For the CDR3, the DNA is TGTGCCAGCAGCCAAGAGAGGATAAGGAACGCTGAAGCTTTCTTT.

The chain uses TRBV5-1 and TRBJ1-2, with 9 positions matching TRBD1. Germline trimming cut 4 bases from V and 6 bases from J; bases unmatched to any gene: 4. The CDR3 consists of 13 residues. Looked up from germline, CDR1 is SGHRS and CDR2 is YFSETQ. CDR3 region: CASSLTGGDGYTF. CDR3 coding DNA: TGCGCCAGCAGCCTAACAGGGGGCGATGGCTACACCTTC.